This T cell receptor (beta chain) stems from a study of T cell repertoires in cytomegalovirus infection. Study-level points and caveats: Of the TCR beta families, the public ones yielded a cumulative frequency that identified carriers of CMV plus the relevant HLA. HLA-C-restricted CMV-specific TCR beta clonotypes prevailed in the ex vivo response.

TCRdb fed the reads into MiXCR, producing one record per CDR3 protein. The sample lists hundreds of thousands of distinct CDR3 sequences, approximately 24% occurring once. The CDR3 extends over 15 amino acids. Trimming shortened V by 2 bases and J by 5 bases, and 15 bases separated the two germline ends. In germline, CDR1 is MNHEY, CDR2 SVGAGI. Concerning this clonotype: Its target is unknown.

The origin of this receptor is a human donor in good health (CMV status not recorded). Some clones in this sample may be carry-over from other donors' samples. Sequenced sample: CD8+ T cells from PBMCs. The chain couples TRBV6-5 to TRBJ2-5; D is uncertain. In DNA, the CDR3 is TGTGCCAGCAGTTACCTGGGCCCCATTACGGAGACCCAGTACTTC. This codes for CASSYLGPITETQYF.